This T cell receptor beta chain was sequenced in a study of T-cell reconstitution after alpha-beta-depleted transplantation in children. Molecular barcoding with unique molecular identifiers was used for the TCRbeta library. TCRdb re-called the PCR reads with MiXCR, one entry per CDR3 protein. The sample consists of 60,000 or so distinct CDR3 sequences, roughly 45% of them appearing once. This clonotype was observed a few times. Its specificity is unknown. Germline assignment: CDR1 SGHRS and CDR2 YFSETQ. CDR3 size: 16 residues. V lost 3 bases, J lost 7 bases, and 8 bases stayed unmatched. Findings of the study overall: At around two months after transplant, the alpha-beta T cells were reportedly derived from several hundred expanded clones that came from non-depleted graft cells.

The chain couples TRBV5-1 to TRBJ2-5, with 14 bases identical to TRBD2. The input for sequencing was PBMCs, mostly from graft donor cells, taken 360 days after TCRalphabeta/CD19-depleted stem cell transplant. The source of this sequence is a male patient younger than 18 who had a stem cell transplant for acute lymphoblastic leukemia, so the T cells may come from the graft donor. The CDR3 nucleotides read TGCGCCAGCAGCTGGGGACTAGCGGGGGAAGTACGGACCCAGTACTTC. Translated, it gives CASSWGLAGEVRTQYF. Variable domain in full (rest from reference TRBV5-1 and TRBJ2-5): KAGVTQTPRYLIKTRGQQVTLSCSPISGHRSVSWYQQTPGQGLQFLFEYFSETQRNKGNFPGRFSGRQFSNSRSEMNVSTLELGDSALYLCASSWGLAGEVRTQYFGPGTRLLVL.